The clone carrying this T cell receptor (beta chain) has a single count. This sample was included in a study of blood T cell repertoires in COVID-19. Authors' data handling: Amplification from reference gene primers served as the basis for estimated nucleated cell counts. TCRdb's copy holds only in-frame clones and misses some; the assay was immunoSEQ multiplex PCR. The DNA gave D and trimming, while V, J and clone size come from that table. The sample contains 250,000 to 400,000 clones, 90% of which appear only once. Participants reported their clinical history, and cohort assignment relied on those reports. Specimen: PBMCs or T cells enriched from blood (not recorded which). The source is a man in his 60s who had recovered from COVID-19.

The CDR3 protein is CATADRGIGSYNEQFF. The CDR3 DNA is TGTGCCACCGCGGACAGGGGAATCGGCTCCTACAATGAGCAGTTCTTC. V is TRBV19 and J is TRBJ2-1, with TRBD1 matching 9 bases. This CDR3 has 16 amino acids. Germline V gene lookup returns CDR1 LNHDA and CDR2 SQIVND (reference sequence). Germline trimming cut 10 bases from V and 0 bases from J; bases unmatched to any gene: 10.